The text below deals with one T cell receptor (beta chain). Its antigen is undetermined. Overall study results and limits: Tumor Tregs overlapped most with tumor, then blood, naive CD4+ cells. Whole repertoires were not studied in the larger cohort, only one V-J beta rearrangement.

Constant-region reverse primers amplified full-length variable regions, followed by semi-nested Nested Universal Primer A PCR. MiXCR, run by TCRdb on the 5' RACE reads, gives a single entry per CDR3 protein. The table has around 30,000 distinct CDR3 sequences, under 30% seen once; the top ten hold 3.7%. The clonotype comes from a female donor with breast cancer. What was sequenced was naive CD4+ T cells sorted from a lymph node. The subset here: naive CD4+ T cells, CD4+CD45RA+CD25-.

The CDR3 DNA reads as TGCGCCAGCAGCCAAGCTATGCGGGGATCGGAAGAGACCCAGTACTTC. Its translation is CASSQAMRGSEETQYF. The gene calls are TRBV4-1 and TRBJ2-5; maybe TRBD2 (6 bases). With 1 base removed from V and 3 bases from J, the gap between germline ends came to 15 bases. The CDR3 has 16 residues. CDR1 is MGHRA, CDR2 YSYEKL, per germline.